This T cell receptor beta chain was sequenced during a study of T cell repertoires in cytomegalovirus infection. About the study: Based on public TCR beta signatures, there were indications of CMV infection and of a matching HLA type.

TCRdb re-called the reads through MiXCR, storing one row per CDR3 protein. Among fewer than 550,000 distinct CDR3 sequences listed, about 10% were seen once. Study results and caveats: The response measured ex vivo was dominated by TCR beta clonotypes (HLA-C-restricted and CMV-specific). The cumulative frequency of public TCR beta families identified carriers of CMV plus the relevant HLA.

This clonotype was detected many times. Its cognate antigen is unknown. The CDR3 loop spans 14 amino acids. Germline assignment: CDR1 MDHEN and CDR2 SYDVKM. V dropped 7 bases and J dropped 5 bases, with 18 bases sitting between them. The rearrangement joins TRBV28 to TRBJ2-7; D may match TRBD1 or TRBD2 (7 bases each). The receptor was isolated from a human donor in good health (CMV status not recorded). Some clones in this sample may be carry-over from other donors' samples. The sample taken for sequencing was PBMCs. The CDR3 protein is CASTQGGSGDEQYF. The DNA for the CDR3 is TGTGCCAGCACGCAGGGGGGGTCTGGCGACGAGCAGTACTTC.